The next 3 T cell receptor beta chains were all read from a single sample in a study of T cell responses to AZD1222 COVID-19 vaccine. Data came from immunoSEQ multiplex PCR; TCRdb stores just in-frame clones and leaves some out. The table records approximately 160,000 clones, more than 70% of them present only once. The material was peripheral blood, obtained on day 0 of AZD1222 vaccination. The receptors come from an adult in good health.

The V gene is TRBV5-4, the J gene TRBJ2-3; D might be TRBD2 (5 bases). The CDR3 spans 16 residues. V was trimmed by 3 bases and J by 1 base, leaving 15 bases between them. Germline V gene data show CDR1 as SGHNT and CDR2 as YYREEE (reference sequence). The CDR3 loop is CASSYAGPGRTDTQYF. The CDR3, as DNA: TGTGCCAGCAGCTACGCGGGCCCTGGGCGCACAGATACGCAGTATTTT.

This clone was observed many times. The rearrangement joins TRBV6-5 to TRBJ1-5; D is uncertain. This CDR3 has 13 amino acids. The V gene's germline CDR1 is MNHEY and CDR2 SVGAGI. With 7 bases removed from V and 6 bases from J, the gap between germline ends came to 13 bases. The DNA of the CDR3 is TGTGCCAGCACCCCCCGGACGTCTCAGCCCCAGCATTTT. Amino acid sequence: CASTPRTSQPQHF.

The J gene is TRBJ1-3, the V gene TRBV6-2 or TRBV6-3; D unresolved. The V gene's germline CDR1 is MNHEY and CDR2 SVGEGT. The CDR3 covers 16 residues. Trimming shortened V by 2 bases and J by 3 bases, and 14 bases separated the two germline ends. CDR3 loop: CASSYPPVLGGNTIYF. The CDR3 DNA reads as TGTGCCAGCAGTTACCCCCCGGTCCTGGGTGGAAACACCATATATTTT.